Following are 16 T cell receptor beta chains from one sample sequenced in a study of vaccination and CD4 T cells after COVID-19. Stated treatment: approximately 9-day PBMC culture with coronavirus spike peptide pools or control peptides (ViraFEST assay). Their antigens remain unidentified. CD4+ T cells that had been cultured provided DNA sequenced with the Oncomine TCR Beta short-read assay. TCRdb independently ran MiXCR on the PCR reads; one entry per CDR3 protein. The data hold roughly 11,000 distinct CDR3 sequences, with 50% to 60% observed a single time. Sequenced: CD4+ T cells from blood, cultured in vitro. These receptors were obtained from a human donor who had recovered from COVID-19.

This clonotype was seen a single time. The chain is built from TRBV10-3 and TRBJ2-3, with 7 bases lining up with TRBD2. The ends lost 0 bases at V and 4 bases at J; junction bases unmatched: 13. This CDR3 is built from 18 residues. Germline CDR1 and CDR2: ENHRY and SYGVKD. The CDR3, as DNA: TGTGCCATCAGTGAGTCGACGGGGAGGGGCAACTACCCAGATACGCAGTATTTT. Encoded protein: CAISESTGRGNYPDTQYF.

In its sample, this clonotype was seen a few times. The chain couples TRBV7-8 to TRBJ1-2, with D perhaps matching TRBD1 (5 bases). Germline assignment: CDR1 SGHVS and CDR2 FQNEAQ. The CDR3 runs to 15 residues. V dropped 4 bases and J dropped 1 base, with 13 bases sitting between them. CDR3 DNA sequence: TGTGCCAGCAGCTCCGGGGACGGGATTAACTATGGCTACACCTTC. It codes for CASSSGDGINYGYTF. Filled out from reference TRBV7-8 and TRBJ1-2, the complete variable domain reads GAGVSQSPRYKVAKRGQDVALRCDPISGHVSLFWYQQALGQGPEFLTYFQNEAQLDKSGLPSDRFFAERPEGSVSTLKIQRTQQEDSAVYLCASSSGDGINYGYTFGSGTRLTVV.

This rearrangement joins TRBV9 to TRBJ2-1; TRBD1 matches 9 bases. The CDR3 length is 21 residues. CDR1 SGDLS and CDR2 YYNGEE come from the germline V gene. With 5 bases clipped from V and 1 base from J, the junction kept 22 bases outside the gene matches. CDR3 bases: TGTGCCAGCAGACCTCTTGGGGCGGGACAGGGAGTACGGGGTTCCTACAATGAGCAGTTCTTC. This gives the protein CASRPLGAGQGVRGSYNEQFF. Supplemented by reference TRBV9 and TRBJ2-1, the full variable domain reads DSGVTQTPKHLITATGQRVTLRCSPRSGDLSVYWYQQSLDQGLQFLIQYYNGEERAKGNILERFSAQQFPDLHSELNLSSLELGDSALYFCASRPLGAGQGVRGSYNEQFFGPGTRLTVL.

This chain joins TRBV12-3 or TRBV12-4 and TRBJ1-5, with D unclear. The V and J ends lost 5 bases and 10 bases respectively, with 12 bases between them. The CDR3 length is 12 residues. The CDR3 loop is CASSRPVQPQHF. CDR3 nucleotides: TGTGCCAGCAGTCGACCAGTTCAACCCCAGCATTTT.

V usage is TRBV18 and J usage is TRBJ2-2; the D gene is possibly TRBD1 (5 bases). The V end lost 8 bases, the J end lost 0 bases, and 10 bases lay between the germline ends. This CDR3 comprises 14 residues. In germline, CDR1 is KGHSH, CDR2 LQKENI. CDR3 region: CASQRTPNTGELFF. The CDR3 DNA follows: TGTGCCAGCCAACGGACACCGAACACCGGGGAGCTGTTTTTT.

This clonotype was seen only a few times. V and J are TRBV24-1 and TRBJ2-2; D perhaps matches TRBD2 (5 bases). This CDR3 has 13 amino acids. The V and J ends lost 4 bases and 5 bases respectively, with 7 bases between them. The germline CDR1 and CDR2 sequences are KGHDR and SFDVKD. The CDR3 here is CATSDRRTGELFF. CDR3 DNA sequence: TGTGCCACCAGTGACAGGAGGACCGGGGAGCTGTTTTTT.

This clonotype was observed a few times. The genes are TRBV6-1 and TRBJ1-1; possible D gene TRBD1, 5 bases. Per germline, CDR1 MNHNS and CDR2 SASEGT. The CDR3 loop spans 13 amino acids. The ends were cut back, 4 bases at V and 5 bases at J, with 11 bases in the middle. The CDR3 bases are TGTGCCAGCAGTGTGCTGGGGCAGACTGAAGCTTTCTTT. Translating gives CASSVLGQTEAFF.

The gene calls are TRBV29-1 and TRBJ1-1, with a possible D match to TRBD1 (6 bases). Germline loops: CDR1 SQVTM, CDR2 ANQGSEA. The CDR3 consists of 14 residues. Trimming took 5 bases from V and 1 from J, leaving 14 bases between them. In DNA, the CDR3 is TGCAGCGTTCACAGGGTTGTCACGAACACTGAAGCTTTCTTT. Its protein is CSVHRVVTNTEAFF. The full variable domain, rest sourced from reference TRBV29-1 and TRBJ1-1, is SAVISQKPSRDICQRGTSLTIQCQVDSQVTMMFWYRQQPGQSLTLIATANQGSEATYESGFVIDKFPISRPNLTFSTLTVSNMSPEDSSIYLCSVHRVVTNTEAFFGQGTRLTVV.

This clonotype has a handful of counts. The V gene is TRBV6-1, the J gene TRBJ1-5; TRBD1 matches at 11 bases. J was trimmed by 0 bases and V by 4 bases; bases with no gene match: 14. This CDR3 contains 20 residues. Germline assignment: CDR1 MNHNS and CDR2 SASEGT. The CDR3 protein is CASSGPPGTGGVYSNQPQHF. Here the CDR3 DNA reads TGTGCCAGCAGTGGCCCTCCCGGGACAGGGGGGGTCTATAGCAATCAGCCCCAGCATTTT.

The genes are TRBV5-5 and TRBJ2-7, with TRBD1 as a possible D gene (5 bases). V was trimmed by 0 bases and J by 2 bases, leaving 9 bases between them. The CDR3 runs to 14 residues. Germline CDR1 and CDR2: SGHKS and YYEKEE (reference sequence). CDR3 sequence (DNA): TGTGCCAGCAGCTTGGTGGGCAGGGCCTACGAGCAGTACTTC. Its translation: CASSLVGRAYEQYF.

The chain is built from TRBV30 and TRBJ1-1, with a possible D match to TRBD1 (5 bases). The CDR3 has 12 residues. The germline V and J ends were trimmed by 8 bases and 4 bases, with 14 bases remaining between them. The V gene's germline CDR1 is GTSNPN and CDR2 SVGIG (reference sequence). CDR3 sequence: CAAGTEFTEAFF. In nucleotides, the CDR3 is TGTGCCGCCGGGACGGAGTTCACTGAAGCTTTCTTT.

The chain joins TRBV11-2 to TRBJ2-2; D is ambiguous. The V end was cut by 5 bases, the J end by 6 bases, with 10 bases between. The CDR3 is 13 residues long. Germline loops: CDR1 SGHAT, CDR2 FQNNGV. This CDR3 reads CASSPVRPGELFF. In nucleotides, the CDR3 is TGTGCCAGCAGCCCCGTCCGCCCCGGGGAGCTGTTTTTT.

This clonotype was seen only a few times. The chain is built from TRBV6-5 and TRBJ2-3; no reliable D call. Germline lookup yields CDR1 MNHEY and CDR2 SVGAGI. Trimming shortened V by 0 bases and J by 4 bases, and 14 bases separated the two germline ends. The CDR3 is 16 residues long. CDR3: CASSYSWGTGPDTQYF. DNA for the CDR3: TGTGCCAGCAGTTACTCCTGGGGTACCGGTCCAGATACGCAGTATTTT.

The chain is built from TRBV6-1 and TRBJ1-1; D not resolved. The germline V gene has CDR1 MNHNS and CDR2 SASEGT. V lost 6 bases and J 4 bases, leaving 12 bases between the germline ends. The CDR3 is 13 residues long. DNA of the CDR3: TGTGCCAGCAGGTCACAACTGAGCACTGAAGCTTTCTTT. It translates to CASRSQLSTEAFF.

A few counts support this clonotype. This CDR3 is CASASGTSGAYEQYF. The CDR3 DNA sequence: TGTGCCAGCGCCTCCGGGACTAGCGGGGCCTACGAGCAGTACTTC. J is TRBJ2-7 and V is TRBV7-6; TRBD2 matches 13 bases. Germline values: CDR1 SGHVS, CDR2 FNYEAQ. V dropped 8 bases and J dropped 2; count of bases not matched to a gene: 6. The CDR3 runs 15 residues. Variable domain in full (rest from reference TRBV7-6 and TRBJ2-7): GAGVSQSPRYKVTKRGQDVALRCDPISGHVSLYWYRQALGQGPEFLTYFNYEAQQDKSGLPNDRFSAERPEGSISTLTIQRTEQRDSAMYRCASASGTSGAYEQYFGPGTRLTVT.

The chain recombines TRBV20-1 with TRBJ2-7; D is tentatively TRBD1 or TRBD2 (7 bases each). V gave up 7 bases and J gave up 2 bases, with 15 bases separating them. Germline V CDR1 and CDR2: DFQATT, SNEGSKA (reference sequence). The CDR3 totals 13 residues. Here the CDR3 reads CSGQGGTAYEQYF. The CDR3 region has the DNA TGCAGTGGACAGGGAGGGACGGCCTACGAGCAGTACTTC.